A single sample is the source of the 13 T cell receptor beta chains below, sequenced in a study of OX40 agonist ivuxolimab in advanced cancers. Measured with immunoSEQ multiplex PCR; TCRdb has only the in-frame clones, and not every one. The table has approximately 51,000 clones, over 75% seen once. Here the sequenced sample was CD4+ or CD8+ T cells sorted from blood, taken in a trial of the OX40 agonist ivuxolimab. The receptors stem from an adult with an advanced solid tumor such as melanoma, head and neck, liver or kidney cancer.

The rearrangement uses TRBV18 and TRBJ2-6; D may be TRBD1 or TRBD2 (6 bases each). The CDR3 runs 15 residues. The V gene lost 2 bases and the J gene lost 2 bases, with 7 bases spanning the gap. CDR1 and CDR2 (germline): KGHSH, LQKENI. CDR3 in amino acids: CASSPGGPGANVLTF. The CDR3 region has the DNA TGTGCCAGCTCACCAGGGGGGCCTGGGGCCAACGTCCTGACTTTC.

This chain uses TRBV19 with TRBJ2-1; TRBD2 might be the D (6 bases). Per germline, CDR1 LNHDA and CDR2 SQIVND (reference sequence). V dropped 3 bases and J dropped 3 bases, with 15 bases sitting between them. The CDR3 is 16 amino acids. The DNA for the CDR3 is TGTGCCAGTAGTATTTTCGGGAGCAACCTCTACAATGAGCAGTTCTTC. Translation: CASSIFGSNLYNEQFF. Full variable domain (remainder filled in from reference TRBV19 and TRBJ2-1): DGGITQSPKYLFRKEGQNVTLSCEQNLNHDAMYWYRQDPGQGLRLIYYSQIVNDFQKGDIAEGYSVSREKKESFPLTVTSAQKNPTAFYLCASSIFGSNLYNEQFFGPGTRLTVL.

The chain combines TRBV7-3 with TRBJ2-1; 13 nucleotides agree with TRBD2. The V gene end was trimmed by 4 bases and the J gene end by 11 bases; junction bases not matched to a gene: 5. The CDR3 sequence is 14 residues long. CDR1 and CDR2 (germline): SGHTA, FQGTGA. The CDR3 DNA reads as TGTGCCAGCAGCTCACCGGGACTAGCGGGAAAGCAGTTCTTC. Its protein product is CASSSPGLAGKQFF.

CDR3 sequence: CASSETGNYGYTF. In DNA form, the CDR3 reads TGTGCCAGCAGTGAAACGGGGAACTATGGCTACACCTTC. The gene calls are TRBV2 and TRBJ1-2; D is ambiguous. CDR1 is SNHLY, CDR2 FYNNEI, per germline. The length of the CDR3 is 13 residues. Trimming shortened V by 2 bases and J by 2 bases, and 6 bases separated the two germline ends.

The chain carries TRBV28 and TRBJ2-1; 9 bases map to TRBD1. The CDR3 has 13 residues. Germline V gene sequence: CDR1 MDHEN, CDR2 SYDVKM. V was pared by 6 bases and J by 6 bases, with 3 bases of the junction left unmatched. CDR3 sequence reads: CASRNRGRNEQFF. CDR3 nucleotides: TGTGCCAGCAGGAACAGGGGGCGCAATGAGCAGTTCTTC.

The CDR3 DNA reads as TGTGCCAGCAGCGTAATGGACAGGGAGGTCACTGAAGCTTTCTTT. It encodes CASSVMDREVTEAFF. V usage is TRBV9 and J usage is TRBJ1-1, with 8 nucleotides matching TRBD1. CDR1 is SGDLS, CDR2 YYNGEE, per germline. Trimming at V came to 1 base and at J to 4 bases, leaving 6 bases not matched to a gene. This CDR3 region has 15 residues.

The rearrangement links TRBV19 to TRBJ2-2; 10 positions agree with TRBD2. This CDR3 region has 18 residues. The V segment lost 7 bases and the J segment 4 bases; nucleotides outside the gene matches: 15. From germline, CDR1 is LNHDA and CDR2 SQIVND (reference sequence). CDR3 in DNA: TGTGCCAGTACTCCAGACCCTAGCGGGAGTCTGGGCACCGGGGAGCTGTTTTTT. It is translated as CASTPDPSGSLGTGELFF.

The chain has TRBV4-2 and TRBJ2-7, with 10 bases matching TRBD1. V dropped 0 bases and J dropped 11; count of bases not matched to a gene: 4. CDR3 size: 13 residues. Germline V CDR1 and CDR2: LGHNA, YNFKEQ. CDR3 sequence: CASSQDLGTGEYF. CDR3 sequence (DNA): TGTGCCAGCAGCCAAGATCTCGGGACAGGGGAGTACTTC.

The CDR3 protein is CASTFRRGRETQYF. In nucleotides, the CDR3 is TGTGCCAGCACCTTTCGACGGGGGAGGGAGACCCAGTACTTC. The chain has TRBV28 and TRBJ2-5; weak D call: TRBD2 (6 bases). Germline loops: CDR1 MDHEN, CDR2 SYDVKM. This CDR3 comprises 14 residues. V was clipped by 7 bases and J by 5 bases, with 17 bases between them.

CDR3 sequence (DNA): TGTGCCAGCAGTTACCACGGACAGGGTTCCTACGAGCAGTACTTC. The encoded protein is CASSYHGQGSYEQYF. This rearrangement joins TRBV6-5 to TRBJ2-7; TRBD1 matches at 8 bases. V gave up 2 bases and J gave up 1 base; unmatched junction bases: 4. The CDR3 consists of 15 residues. Germline loops: CDR1 MNHEY, CDR2 SVGAGI.

The V call is TRBV7-3, the J call TRBJ2-7, with 10 nucleotides matching TRBD1. The CDR3 is made up of 14 amino acids. V dropped 4 bases and J dropped 5; count of bases not matched to a gene: 5. Germline V CDR1 and CDR2: SGHTA, FQGTGA. In DNA form, the CDR3 reads TGTGCCAGCAGCTCGGGACAGGGGAGGCACGAGCAGTACTTC. Its protein product is CASSSGQGRHEQYF.

The J gene is TRBJ2-2, the V gene TRBV28; a possible D gene is TRBD2 (6 bases). Germline V gene data show CDR1 as MDHEN and CDR2 as SYDVKM. Trimming stripped 5 bases from V and 5 bases from J, with 6 bases between. There are 12 residues in the CDR3. DNA of the CDR3: TGTGCCAGCAGTCGGGGGACCGGGGAGCTGTTTTTT. This gives the protein CASSRGTGELFF.

This chain links TRBV4-2 with TRBJ2-1, with 12 bases lining up with TRBD2. Germline-derived CDR1 and CDR2 are LGHNA and YNFKEQ. CDR3 length: 19 residues. The junction had 7 bases not matched to a gene; V was cut back by 1 base and J by 0 bases. The CDR3 DNA sequence: TGTGCCAGCAGCCAAGTCGGACTAGCGGGATTAAGCTCCTACAATGAGCAGTTCTTC. Residues: CASSQVGLAGLSSYNEQFF.